This is a list of T cell receptor beta chains from one sample in a study of T cell repertoires in cytomegalovirus infection. The antigens for these receptors are not known. TCRdb reprocessed the reads with MiXCR, giving one entry per CDR3 protein. The repertoire includes approximately 110,000 distinct CDR3 sequences, 10% of them detected once, and 30% to 40% sits in the top ten. Source material: PBMCs, sequenced either directly or after in vitro stimulation (not recorded which). The receptor source for this set is a human donor in good health (CMV status not recorded). Some clones in this sample may be carry-over from other donors' samples. Both conserved end residues are part of each CDR3. The D gene is left open where the match is weak. Clone size is given for some rows only: seen once, a few or many times, or a class if the clone is expanded.

V	size	J	D	CDR3	DNA
TRBV7-2	many	TRBJ2-7	-	CASSSTGSYEQYF	TGTGCCAGCAGCTCGACAGGATCCTACGAGCAGTACTTC
TRBV7-8	many	TRBJ2-2	-	CASSLESGELFF	TGTGCCAGCAGCTTAGAGAGCGGGGAGCTGTTTTTT
TRBV12-3/TRBV12-4	many	TRBJ2-6	TRBD1	CASSSGTVSGANVLTF	TGTGCCAGCAGTTCGGGGACAGTTTCCGGGGCCAACGTCCTGACTTTC
TRBV29-1	few	TRBJ1-2	-	CSVEGDGAGDGYTF	TGCAGCGTTGAGGGCGACGGTGCAGGAGATGGCTACACCTTC
TRBV6-1	many	TRBJ2-1	-	CASSEDGSGTSNEQFF	TGTGCCAGCAGTGAAGATGGGAGCGGGACATCCAATGAGCAGTTCTTC
TRBV7-2	many	TRBJ2-3	-	CASSFSLGDTQYF	TGTGCCAGCAGCTTTAGTTTAGGAGATACGCAGTATTTT
TRBV12-5	-	TRBJ2-1	-	CASGSDRMQFF	TGTGCTAGTGGTTCGGACCGCATGCAGTTCTTC
TRBV27	many	TRBJ2-3	TRBD2	CASSLRLAGGRDTQYF	TGTGCCAGCAGCCTCCGACTAGCGGGAGGACGGGATACGCAGTATTTT
TRBV2	many	TRBJ2-1	-	CASIRAGWANEQFF	TGTGCCAGCATCAGGGCGGGGTGGGCCAATGAGCAGTTCTTC
TRBV5-4	many	TRBJ2-2	TRBD1	CASGNNQGAGELFF	TGTGCCAGCGGTAACAACCAGGGGGCCGGGGAGCTGTTTTTT
TRBV2	-	TRBJ2-1	TRBD2	CARTSAGGTYNEQFF	TGTGCCAGAACCTCAGCGGGAGGGACCTACAATGAGCAGTTCTTC
TRBV7-8	many	TRBJ1-4	-	CASSLTVTNEKLFF	TGTGCCAGCAGCTTAACGGTTACAAATGAAAAACTGTTTTTT
TRBV7-8	many	TRBJ1-1	-	CASSLDSWVTEAFF	TGTGCCAGCAGCTTAGATTCGTGGGTCACTGAAGCTTTCTTT
TRBV7-2	many	TRBJ1-6	TRBD1	CASSSGQGQSPLHF	TGTGCCAGCAGTTCGGGACAGGGCCAATCACCCCTCCACTTT
TRBV6-5	-	TRBJ2-1	-	CASSYAELNEQFF	TGTGCCAGCAGTTACGCCGAGTTAAATGAGCAGTTCTTC
TRBV7-9	-	TRBJ2-1	TRBD1	CASSSGQGPYNEQFF	TGTGCCAGCAGCTCAGGACAGGGTCCCTACAATGAGCAGTTCTTC
TRBV7-2	many	TRBJ2-3	-	CASSLGDFSTDTQYF	TGTGCCAGCAGCTTGGGGGACTTCTCCACAGATACGCAGTATTTT
TRBV6-5	many	TRBJ2-3	-	CASRPLFGESTDTQYF	TGTGCCAGCAGGCCCCTCTTCGGGGAAAGCACAGATACGCAGTATTTT
TRBV6-5	few	TRBJ1-2	-	CASSYDGTRDYTF	TGTGCCAGCAGTTACGATGGGACCCGGGACTACACCTTC
TRBV4-3	-	TRBJ2-1	-	CASSQGGLVYNEQFF	TGCGCCAGCAGCCAAGGCGGACTGGTCTACAATGAGCAGTTCTTC
TRBV4-3	-	TRBJ2-7	-	CASSQDSSSSYEQYF	TGCGCCAGCAGCCAGGACAGTTCTAGCTCCTACGAGCAGTACTTC
TRBV7-8	many	TRBJ2-1	TRBD2	CASSGTSPYNEQFF	TGTGCCAGCAGCGGGACTAGCCCCTACAATGAGCAGTTCTTC
TRBV29-1	few	TRBJ1-1	-	CSVESTENTEAFF	TGCAGCGTTGAGTCGACGGAGAACACTGAAGCTTTCTTT
TRBV15	-	TRBJ2-2	-	CATSRADTGELFF	TGTGCCACCAGCAGAGCAGACACCGGGGAGCTGTTTTTT
TRBV28	many	TRBJ2-1	-	CASSRAGSSNEQFF	TGTGCCAGCAGCCGCGCAGGGTCGAGCAATGAGCAGTTCTTC
TRBV7-2	many	TRBJ2-5	-	CASSPPPTRETQYF	TGTGCCAGCAGCCCCCCCCCCACTAGGGAGACCCAGTACTTC
TRBV4-3	many	TRBJ2-7	-	CASSQGNQDEQYF	TGCGCCAGCAGCCAAGGAAACCAGGACGAGCAGTACTTC
TRBV7-2	many	TRBJ1-5	-	CASSLDGDDQPQHF	TGTGCCAGCAGCTTAGATGGGGATGATCAGCCCCAGCATTTT
TRBV24-1	-	TRBJ2-5	-	CATSDFWGPQRHQETQYF	TGTGCCACCAGTGATTTTTGGGGGCCCCAAAGACATCAAGAGACCCAGTACTTC
TRBV7-2	many	TRBJ2-3	-	CASSFFLVGTDTQYF	TGTGCCAGCAGCTTTTTTCTCGTCGGCACAGATACGCAGTATTTT
TRBV7-6	many	TRBJ2-1	TRBD2	CASSLRAGGISYNEQFF	TGTGCCAGCAGCTTAAGGGCGGGAGGAATTTCCTACAATGAGCAGTTCTTC
TRBV5-1	few	TRBJ1-2	TRBD1	CASSPQQGLGGYTF	TGCGCCAGCAGCCCGCAACAGGGGTTGGGTGGCTACACCTTC
TRBV27	-	TRBJ2-3	TRBD2	CASLVAGPRGADTQYF	TGTGCCAGCTTGGTAGCGGGACCCCGAGGAGCAGATACGCAGTATTTT
TRBV5-6	-	TRBJ2-1	TRBD2	CASIPMGGAKDEQFF	TGTGCCAGCATCCCCATGGGAGGGGCTAAGGATGAGCAGTTCTTC
TRBV7-8	many	TRBJ1-1	TRBD1	CASSSGTAVANTEAFF	TGTGCCAGCAGCTCCGGGACAGCGGTAGCGAACACTGAAGCTTTCTTT
TRBV19	many	TRBJ2-2	TRBD1	CASSTRGTGGTGELFF	TGTGCCAGTAGTACCCGAGGGACAGGGGGAACCGGGGAGCTGTTTTTT
TRBV7-2	many	TRBJ2-1	TRBD2	CASSLLGLAVDEQFF	TGTGCCAGCAGCTTATTGGGACTAGCTGTCGATGAGCAGTTCTTC
TRBV7-8	many	TRBJ2-5	-	CASSLEGRRSWETQYF	TGTGCCAGCAGCTTGGAGGGTCGTCGCTCGTGGGAGACCCAGTACTTC
TRBV11-2	many	TRBJ1-1	-	CASSLGRLNTEAFF	TGTGCCAGCAGCTTAGGGAGGTTGAACACTGAAGCTTTCTTT
TRBV4-3	many	TRBJ2-1	TRBD2	CASSQVGYRDYLQYEQFF	TGCGCCAGCAGCCAAGTGGGGTACCGGGACTACCTTCAATATGAGCAGTTCTTC
TRBV5-4	many	TRBJ2-3	TRBD2	CASSTTSGTDTQYF	TGTGCCAGCAGCACCACTAGCGGGACAGATACGCAGTATTTT
TRBV6-2/TRBV6-3	many	TRBJ2-1	-	CASSYSNPHEQFF	TGTGCCAGCAGTTACTCGAACCCGCATGAGCAGTTCTTC
TRBV7-2	many	TRBJ2-3	-	CASSLGSAVTDTQYF	TGTGCCAGCAGCTTAGGATCCGCAGTCACAGATACGCAGTATTTT
TRBV18	few	TRBJ2-3	-	CASSPTDQGDTQYF	TGTGCCAGCTCACCCACGGACCAAGGAGATACGCAGTATTTT
TRBV7-2	many	TRBJ1-1	-	CASSLEVAPNTEAFF	TGTGCCAGCAGCTTAGAGGTTGCACCGAACACTGAAGCTTTCTTT
TRBV4-3	few	TRBJ1-1	-	CASSQRSGLDKVNTEAFF	TGCGCCAGCAGCCAAAGGTCAGGGTTAGATAAAGTGAACACTGAAGCTTTCTTT
TRBV6-2/TRBV6-3	-	TRBJ2-7	-	CASSYSKPKSDPYYEQYF	TGTGCCAGCAGTTACTCGAAACCTAAGAGCGACCCTTACTACGAGCAGTACTTC
TRBV7-9	few	TRBJ2-5	-	CASDGQGRETQYF	TGTGCCAGCGACGGTCAGGGGAGAGAGACCCAGTACTTC
TRBV6-1	-	TRBJ1-2	-	CASRGQDGNMGYGYTF	TGTGCCAGCAGAGGTCAAGACGGGAATATGGGCTATGGCTACACCTTC
TRBV7-2	many	TRBJ1-5	TRBD1	CASSADGQGNQPQHF	TGTGCCAGCAGCGCAGATGGACAGGGCAATCAGCCCCAGCATTTT
TRBV6-8	many	TRBJ1-6	-	CASSYGRLSPLHF	TGTGCCAGCAGTTATGGGAGGCTCTCACCCCTCCACTTT
TRBV7-2	many	TRBJ2-1	-	CASSFPASEKNEQFF	TGTGCCAGCAGCTTTCCCGCTAGCGAGAAGAATGAGCAGTTCTTC
TRBV7-6	many	TRBJ2-2	TRBD2	CASSVGLAGGRTGELFF	TGTGCCAGCAGCGTCGGACTAGCGGGAGGACGCACCGGGGAGCTGTTTTTT
TRBV25-1	many	TRBJ2-7	-	CASSEGYEQYF	TGTGCCAGCAGTGAAGGCTACGAGCAGTACTTC
TRBV11-2	-	TRBJ2-5	TRBD2	CASSLAQLAGRQETQYF	TGTGCCAGCAGCTTAGCCCAACTAGCGGGACGCCAAGAGACCCAGTACTTC
TRBV29-1	few	TRBJ2-1	-	CSVELSNSYNEQFF	TGCAGCGTTGAATTATCTAATTCCTACAATGAGCAGTTCTTC
TRBV9	few	TRBJ2-1	TRBD2	CASSGWGGVPNEQFF	TGTGCCAGCAGCGGCTGGGGGGGAGTGCCCAATGAGCAGTTCTTC
TRBV9	few	TRBJ2-1	-	CASSINSYNEQFF	TGTGCCAGCAGCATAAACTCCTACAATGAGCAGTTCTTC
TRBV19	many	TRBJ1-6	-	CASSPGAGSPLHF	TGTGCCAGTAGTCCAGGGGCGGGGTCACCCCTCCACTTT
TRBV7-8	many	TRBJ2-7	TRBD2	CASSLEGGPYEQYF	TGTGCCAGCAGCTTGGAGGGAGGGCCCTACGAGCAGTACTTC